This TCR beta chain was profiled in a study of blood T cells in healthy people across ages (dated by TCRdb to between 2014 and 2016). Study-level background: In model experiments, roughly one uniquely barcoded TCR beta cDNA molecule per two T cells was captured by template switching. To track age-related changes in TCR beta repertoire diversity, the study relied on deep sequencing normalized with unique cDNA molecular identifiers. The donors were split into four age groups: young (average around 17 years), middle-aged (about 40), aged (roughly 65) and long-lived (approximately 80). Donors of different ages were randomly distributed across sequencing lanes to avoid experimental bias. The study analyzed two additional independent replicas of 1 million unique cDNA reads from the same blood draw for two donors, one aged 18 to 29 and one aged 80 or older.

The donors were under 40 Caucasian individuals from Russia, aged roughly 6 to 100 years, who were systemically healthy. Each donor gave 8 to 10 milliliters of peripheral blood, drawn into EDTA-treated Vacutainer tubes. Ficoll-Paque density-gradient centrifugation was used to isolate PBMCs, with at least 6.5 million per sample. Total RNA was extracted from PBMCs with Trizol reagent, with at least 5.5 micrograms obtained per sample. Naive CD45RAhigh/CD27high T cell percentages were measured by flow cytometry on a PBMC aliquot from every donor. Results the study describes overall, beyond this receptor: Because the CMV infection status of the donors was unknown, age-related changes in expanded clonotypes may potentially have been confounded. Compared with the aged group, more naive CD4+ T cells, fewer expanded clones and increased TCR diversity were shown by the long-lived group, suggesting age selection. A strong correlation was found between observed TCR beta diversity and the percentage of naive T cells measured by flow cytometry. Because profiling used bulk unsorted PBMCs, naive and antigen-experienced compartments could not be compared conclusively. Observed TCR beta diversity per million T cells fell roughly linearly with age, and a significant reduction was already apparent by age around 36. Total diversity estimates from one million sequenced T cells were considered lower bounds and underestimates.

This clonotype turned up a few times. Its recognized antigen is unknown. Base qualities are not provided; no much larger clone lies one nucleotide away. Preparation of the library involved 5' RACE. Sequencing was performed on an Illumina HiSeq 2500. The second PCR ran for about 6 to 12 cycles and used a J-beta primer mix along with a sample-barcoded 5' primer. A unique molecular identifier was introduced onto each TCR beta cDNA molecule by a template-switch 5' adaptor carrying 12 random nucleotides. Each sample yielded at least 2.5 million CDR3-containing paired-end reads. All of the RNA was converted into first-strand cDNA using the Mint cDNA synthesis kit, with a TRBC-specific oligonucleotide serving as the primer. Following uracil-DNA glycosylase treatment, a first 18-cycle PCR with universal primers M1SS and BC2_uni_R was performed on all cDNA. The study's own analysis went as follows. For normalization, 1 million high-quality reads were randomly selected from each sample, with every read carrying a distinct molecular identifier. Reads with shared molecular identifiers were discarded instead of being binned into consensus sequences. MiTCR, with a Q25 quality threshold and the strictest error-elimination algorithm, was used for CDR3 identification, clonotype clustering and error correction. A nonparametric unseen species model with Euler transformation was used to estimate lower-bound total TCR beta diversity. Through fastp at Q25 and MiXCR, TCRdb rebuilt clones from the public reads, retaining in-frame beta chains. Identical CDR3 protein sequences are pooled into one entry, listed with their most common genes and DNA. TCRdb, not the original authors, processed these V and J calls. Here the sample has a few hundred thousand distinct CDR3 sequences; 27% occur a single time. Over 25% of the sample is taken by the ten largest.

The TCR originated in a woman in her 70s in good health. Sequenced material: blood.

The CDR3 corresponds to CASSLQGTSYEQYF. The DNA sequence is as follows: TGCGCCAGCAGCTTACAGGGAACTTCCTACGAGCAGTACTTC. This chain is built from TRBV5-1 and TRBJ2-7; perhaps TRBD1 is the D gene, with 6 bases matching. Reading from cysteine to phenylalanine, the CDR3 counts 14 amino acids. Just the 42-base CDR3 DNA is kept, in frame starting at base 1. In the germline V gene, CDR1 corresponds to SGHRS and CDR2 to YFSETQ. V and J lose 2 bases and 1 base, and a span of 10 bases separates them.